These 32 T cell receptor beta chains came from one sample sequenced in a study of CD8 T cells in Susac syndrome. An input of about 0.45 to 1 ug of RNA was subjected to reverse transcription using random hexamers. TCRdb processed the immunoSEQ multiplex PCR reads anew with MiXCR; each CDR3 protein has one entry. This sample carries 180,000 or so distinct CDR3 sequences, about 95% of them seen once, and the ten largest clones take 0.1%. Material for sequencing was CD4+ T cells from PBMCs. These receptor sequences come from a human donor in good health.

The chain recombines TRBV23-1 with TRBJ1-5, with 9 positions matching TRBD1. TRBV23-1 is labeled an ORF, and its function is uncertain. CDR3 length equals 16 residues. J was trimmed by 5 bases and V by 7 bases; bases with no gene match: 12. The CDR3 coding sequence is TGCGCCAGCATTCCGCCGGGACAGGGAATATATCAGCCCCAGCATTTT. Protein sequence: CASIPPGQGIYQPQHF.

J is TRBJ1-1 and V is TRBV12-3 or TRBV12-4; TRBD1 aligns across 7 bases. The CDR3 consists of 13 residues. J lost 4 bases, V lost 7 bases, and 6 bases had no gene match. The CDR3 region has the DNA TGTGCCAGCAATATACAGGGGAGCACTGAAGCTTTCTTT. Translation: CASNIQGSTEAFF.

The CDR3 DNA reads TGCAGCGTTTATACCGTGGGCTCCTACGAGCAGTACTTC. Translated: CSVYTVGSYEQYF. The V and J genes are TRBV29-1 and TRBJ2-7; D is undetermined. The germline V and J ends were trimmed by 5 bases and 0 bases, with 11 bases remaining between them. Germline CDR1 reads SQVTM; CDR2 reads ANQGSEA. This CDR3 has 13 amino acids.

This clonotype has only a few counts. The chain is built from TRBV11-2 and TRBJ2-4, with 7 bases identical to TRBD2. Germline-derived CDR1 and CDR2 are SGHAT and FQNNGV. The trim removed 2 bases at V and 6 bases at J, leaving 4 bases unmatched. This CDR3 spans 14 amino acids. CDR3: CASSLQRGSNIQYF. The DNA of the CDR3 is TGTGCCAGCAGCTTACAGCGGGGCTCAAACATTCAGTACTTC.

This sequence joins TRBV20-1 and TRBJ1-5, with D possibly TRBD1 on 5 matching bases. The CDR3 extends over 12 amino acids. Germline lookup yields CDR1 DFQATT and CDR2 SNEGSKA (reference sequence). Trimming removed 5 bases at V and 6 bases at J, with 11 bases between. The chain's CDR3 is CSAVPGGQPQHF. DNA for the CDR3: TGCAGTGCTGTCCCCGGGGGTCAGCCCCAGCATTTT.

The V and J genes are TRBV20-1 and TRBJ2-5; D ambiguous. Germline CDR1 reads DFQATT; CDR2 reads SNEGSKA (reference sequence). The CDR3 runs to 13 residues. V lost 3 bases to trimming and J lost 2 bases, with 10 bases between them. The CDR3 region is CSARSGLQETQYF. Here the CDR3 DNA reads TGCAGTGCTAGGTCCGGGCTACAAGAGACCCAGTACTTC.

J is TRBJ2-1 and V is TRBV14; D gene unclear. V lost 9 bases to trimming and J lost 6 bases, with 15 bases between them. This CDR3 has 13 residues. Per germline, CDR1 SGHDN and CDR2 FVKESK. CDR3 sequence reads: CARVSPGSNEQFF. The CDR3 DNA sequence: TGTGCCAGGGTCTCTCCAGGCAGCAATGAGCAGTTCTTC. Together with reference TRBV14 and TRBJ2-1, the CDR3 gives the full variable domain: EAGVTQFPSHSVIEKGQTVTLRCDPISGHDNLYWYRRVMGKEIKFLLHFVKESKQDESGMPNNRFLAERTGGTYSTLKVQPAELEDSGVYFCARVSPGSNEQFFGPGTRLTVL.

The V call is TRBV4-3, the J call TRBJ2-1; TRBD2 matches 7 bases. This CDR3 contains 16 residues. The V segment lost 0 bases and the J segment 5 bases; nucleotides outside the gene matches: 7. Germline CDR1 reads LGHNA; CDR2 reads YSLEER. In DNA form, the CDR3 reads TGCGCCAGCAGCCAAGATTTCGCGACTAGCCACAATGAGCAGTTCTTC. Its protein is CASSQDFATSHNEQFF.

The chain joins TRBV4-2 to TRBJ2-2; a weak D match, TRBD1 (6 bases). CDR1 LGHNA and CDR2 YNFKEQ come from the germline V gene. V lost 3 bases to trimming and J lost 7 bases, with 18 bases between them. The CDR3 is 16 amino acids. The CDR3 protein is CASSHPGGGQSGELFF. The CDR3 DNA follows: TGTGCCAGCAGCCACCCGGGTGGGGGCCAGAGCGGGGAGCTGTTTTTT.

This sequence joins TRBV29-1 and TRBJ2-1; tentative D call: TRBD2 (6 bases). Germline V gene data show CDR1 as SQVTM and CDR2 as ANQGSEA. CDR3 length: 14 residues. CDR3 residues: CSAGKASSYNEQFF. The CDR3 nucleotides are TGCAGTGCGGGAAAAGCTAGCTCCTACAATGAGCAGTTCTTC.

The V gene is TRBV12-3 or TRBV12-4, the J gene TRBJ2-2; D might be TRBD1 (6 bases). With 6 bases removed from V and 5 bases from J, the gap between germline ends came to 16 bases. The CDR3 is 15 residues long. The CDR3 bases are TGTGCCAGCAGATCTACAGGGATCGATACCGGGGAGCTGTTTTTT. Its protein product is CASRSTGIDTGELFF.

The V gene is TRBV20-1, the J gene TRBJ2-3; D not certain. Germline-derived CDR1 and CDR2 are DFQATT and SNEGSKA (reference sequence). This CDR3 spans 12 amino acids. Trimming shortened V by 8 bases and J by 2 bases, and 11 bases separated the two germline ends. In nucleotides, the CDR3 is TGCAGTTGGGCCGGAAACACAGATACGCAGTATTTT. Its protein product is CSWAGNTDTQYF.

CDR3 coding DNA: TGTGCCAGTACCGGGACAGGGGCAACCGGGGAGCTGTTTTTT. This gives the protein CASTGTGATGELFF. The chain combines TRBV12-3 or TRBV12-4 with TRBJ2-2; TRBD1 matches 10 bases. V gave up 9 bases and J gave up 5 bases; unmatched junction bases: 6. The CDR3 is made up of 14 amino acids.

This clonotype was detected once. This chain joins TRBV14 and TRBJ2-5; maybe TRBD2 (6 bases). V lost 1 base, J lost 2 bases, and 11 bases lay in between. From germline, CDR1 is SGHDN and CDR2 FVKESK. The CDR3 sequence is 15 residues long. Written as DNA, the CDR3 is TGTGCCAGCAGCCAAGGGACTACCAGACAAGAGACCCAGTACTTC. It encodes CASSQGTTRQETQYF.

This sequence joins TRBV28 and TRBJ2-7, with TRBD1 matching 7 bases. Germline V CDR1 and CDR2: MDHEN, SYDVKM. V lost 10 bases and J lost 2; bases outside the gene matches: 5. This CDR3 is 12 amino acids long. The CDR3, as DNA: TGTGCCACCCGGGACAGCACCTACGAGCAGTACTTC. Protein sequence: CATRDSTYEQYF.

This sequence joins TRBV3-1 and TRBJ2-1; D remains ambiguous. CDR1 and CDR2 from the germline V gene are LGHDT and YNNKEL (reference sequence). This CDR3 is 12 amino acids long. Deletions cut 4 bases from V and 9 bases from J, with 10 bases between. The CDR3 nucleotides are TGTGCCAGCAGCCGAGATTTATTTGAGCAGTTCTTC. Amino acid sequence: CASSRDLFEQFF.

The chain links TRBV7-9 to TRBJ2-5; a possible D gene is TRBD2 (6 bases). This CDR3 has 16 amino acids. Germline V lookup: CDR1 SEHNR, CDR2 FQNEAQ (reference sequence). The V end lost 1 base, the J end lost 2 bases, and 14 bases lay between the germline ends. CDR3 nucleotide sequence: TGTGCCAGCAGCTTAGTCCCAGCGGGCATACAAGAGACCCAGTACTTC. Amino acids: CASSLVPAGIQETQYF.

The chain has TRBV29-1 and TRBJ2-7; the D gene is possibly TRBD2 (6 bases). V shed 1 base and J shed 4 bases, with 17 bases lying between them. The CDR3 extends over 15 amino acids. Germline lookup yields CDR1 SQVTM and CDR2 ANQGSEA. Written as DNA, the CDR3 is TGCAGCGTTGAAGTACCGGGACTCTCCTCTTACGAGCAGTACTTC. As protein: CSVEVPGLSSYEQYF.

J is TRBJ2-5 and V is TRBV29-1, with D hard to call. V shed 6 bases and J shed 7 bases, with 18 bases lying between them. Germline V gene sequence: CDR1 SQVTM, CDR2 ANQGSEA. The CDR3 is made up of 13 amino acids. CDR3: CSVALTADGTQYF. CDR3 nucleotides: TGCAGCGTCGCCCTGACGGCGGATGGGACCCAGTACTTC.

The rearrangement uses TRBV18 and TRBJ2-1; D is tentatively TRBD1 or TRBD2 (6 bases each). Germline loops: CDR1 KGHSH, CDR2 LQKENI. The CDR3 has 14 residues. Trimming left V 2 bases short and J 3 bases short, with 8 bases between. For the CDR3, the DNA is TGTGCCAGCTCACCAGAGGGGGGCTACAATGAGCAGTTCTTC. Protein: CASSPEGGYNEQFF.

The genes are TRBV7-2 and TRBJ2-2; D remains unclear. Trimming stripped 2 bases from V and 5 bases from J, with 6 bases between. This CDR3 has 13 amino acids. Germline V lookup: CDR1 SGHTA, CDR2 FQGNSA. The CDR3 reads CASSLYFTGELFF. The DNA of the CDR3 is TGTGCCAGCAGCTTATACTTTACCGGGGAGCTGTTTTTT.

CDR3 in DNA: TGTGCCAGTAGGCGCCAAGGGCAAAACCAGCATTTT. It translates to CASRRQGQNQHF. This sequence joins TRBV19 and TRBJ1-5; D gene ambiguous. Germline CDR1 is LNHDA and CDR2 is SQIVND (reference sequence). The CDR3 runs to 12 residues. Trimming took off 6 bases at V and 12 bases at J, with 15 bases between the two ends.

The chain joins TRBV27 to TRBJ2-2; no definite D call. Between the trimmed V and J ends, which lost 1 base and 4 bases, there was a span of 4 bases. The CDR3 covers 13 residues. Germline CDR1 and CDR2: MNHEY and SMNVEV (reference sequence). The CDR3 DNA is TGTGCCAGCAGTTTATTTCGCACCGGGGAGCTGTTTTTT. This gives the protein CASSLFRTGELFF.

The genes are TRBV6-2 or TRBV6-3 and TRBJ2-7, with D unresolved. CDR1 MNHEY and CDR2 SVGEGT come from the germline V gene. The CDR3 has 11 residues. V was shortened by 6 bases and J by 1 base, with 4 bases between the two germline ends. The chain's CDR3 is CASRTSYEQYF. CDR3 nucleotide sequence: TGTGCCAGCAGGACTTCCTACGAGCAGTACTTC.

This clonotype showed up just once. The chain couples TRBV6-2 or TRBV6-3 to TRBJ2-1, with D possibly called TRBD1 or TRBD2 (6 bases each). V was cut by 6 bases and J by 0 bases, with 12 bases left in between. The CDR3 is made up of 15 amino acids. Germline assignment: CDR1 MNHEY and CDR2 SVGEGT. The CDR3 protein is CASRLADSSYNEQFF. The CDR3 DNA reads as TGTGCCAGCAGGTTAGCGGACAGCTCCTACAATGAGCAGTTCTTC.

J is TRBJ2-5 and V is TRBV29-1, with 10 bases lining up with TRBD2. This CDR3 comprises 14 residues. Germline V CDR1 and CDR2: SQVTM, ANQGSEA. V shed 4 bases, J shed 3 bases, and the junction held 5 bases outside the gene matches. DNA for the CDR3: TGCAGCGTTGGGCCTAGCGGGAGCGAAGAGACCCAGTACTTC. It translates to CSVGPSGSEETQYF.

This sequence joins TRBV19 and TRBJ2-2; a weak D match, TRBD2 (5 bases). The V end lost 5 bases, the J end lost 6 bases, and 13 bases lay between the germline ends. Germline V gene data show CDR1 as LNHDA and CDR2 as SQIVND (reference sequence). The CDR3 length is 14 residues. The CDR3 sequence is CASSSTAAAGELFF. DNA of the CDR3: TGTGCCAGTAGTTCCACAGCGGCGGCCGGGGAGCTGTTTTTT.

CDR3 residues: CSAALPGTTSTDTQYF. Written as DNA, the CDR3 is TGCAGTGCCGCCCTTCCCGGGACTACTAGCACAGATACGCAGTATTTT. The genes are TRBV20-1 and TRBJ2-3, with 7 bases fitting TRBD2. Germline values: CDR1 DFQATT, CDR2 SNEGSKA (reference sequence). The CDR3 runs 16 residues. V lost 6 bases, J lost 0 bases, and 12 bases stayed unmatched.

The chain employs TRBV5-4 and TRBJ2-7, with D unclear. The V gene's germline CDR1 is SGHNT and CDR2 YYREEE (reference sequence). The CDR3 totals 14 residues. Deletions cut 0 bases from V and 2 bases from J, with 9 bases between. In DNA, the CDR3 is TGTGCCAGCAGCTTGGGTGTAGGCCCCTACGAGCAGTACTTC. It is translated as CASSLGVGPYEQYF. Full variable domain (missing parts from reference TRBV5-4 and TRBJ2-7): ETGVTQSPTHLIKTRGQQVTLRCSSQSGHNTVSWYQQALGQGPQFIFQYYREEENGRGNFPPRFSGLQFPNYSSELNVNALELDDSALYLCASSLGVGPYEQYFGPGTRLTVT.

V is TRBV20-1 and J is TRBJ2-7; tentatively, D is TRBD2 (5 bases). V gave up 6 bases and J gave up 3 bases, with 12 bases separating them. Germline values: CDR1 DFQATT, CDR2 SNEGSKA (reference sequence). The CDR3 length is 12 residues. In DNA, the CDR3 is TGCAGTGCCCCGAGGGTTTTCTACGAGCAGTACTTC. This translates into CSAPRVFYEQYF.

The V gene is TRBV29-1, the J gene TRBJ1-5; D is perhaps TRBD1 (5 bases). V lost 4 bases, J lost 6 bases, and 13 bases lay in between. The germline V gene encodes CDR1 SQVTM and CDR2 ANQGSEA. CDR3 length: 13 residues. The CDR3 DNA reads as TGCAGCGTTGCTCCAGGGATTGGTCAGCCCCAGCATTTT. Protein sequence: CSVAPGIGQPQHF.

The chain carries TRBV7-9 and TRBJ2-3; 9 bases agree with TRBD2. In germline, CDR1 is SEHNR, CDR2 FQNEAQ (reference sequence). The J segment lost 2 bases and the V segment lost 5 bases, leaving 14 bases of the junction unmatched. The CDR3 is 18 amino acids. CDR3 sequence: CASSITHRLAGHTDTQYF. CDR3 nucleotides: TGTGCCAGCAGCATCACCCATCGTCTAGCGGGACACACAGATACGCAGTATTTT.